The clone carrying this T cell receptor (beta chain) was picked up a small number of times. Its matching antigen is unknown. The sample comes from a study of T-cell reconstitution after alpha-beta-depleted transplantation in children. Findings and caveats of the study: Where alpha-beta T cells came from about two months after transplant was reportedly several hundred expanded graft clones. Recipient T cells and thymic progenitors that survived were the source of the high TCRbeta diversity seen at day 60 in some patients. A year had passed since transplant, and T-cell counts and diversity by then came mostly from newly produced T cells.

Unique molecular identifiers tagged the TCRbeta library. TCRdb independently ran MiXCR on the PCR reads; one entry per CDR3 protein. The sample includes around 440,000 distinct CDR3 sequences, about a sixth of them seen just once. CDR1 is SGHVS and CDR2 is FQNEAQ in the germline V gene. V shed 5 bases and J 7 bases; nucleotides not matched to a gene: 14. The CDR3 has 17 amino acids. This TCR derives from a boy younger than two who had a stem cell transplant for Wiskott-Aldrich syndrome, so the T cells may come from the graft donor. The rearrangement joins TRBV7-8 to TRBJ2-2, with 9 bases identical to TRBD2. The sample was PBMCs, mostly from graft donor cells, taken 360 days after TCRalphabeta/CD19-depleted stem cell transplant. The CDR3, as DNA: TGTGCCAGCAGCCAACTCGTCGCGGGAGGGCTCGGCGGGGAGCTGTTTTTT. This codes for CASSQLVAGGLGGELFF.